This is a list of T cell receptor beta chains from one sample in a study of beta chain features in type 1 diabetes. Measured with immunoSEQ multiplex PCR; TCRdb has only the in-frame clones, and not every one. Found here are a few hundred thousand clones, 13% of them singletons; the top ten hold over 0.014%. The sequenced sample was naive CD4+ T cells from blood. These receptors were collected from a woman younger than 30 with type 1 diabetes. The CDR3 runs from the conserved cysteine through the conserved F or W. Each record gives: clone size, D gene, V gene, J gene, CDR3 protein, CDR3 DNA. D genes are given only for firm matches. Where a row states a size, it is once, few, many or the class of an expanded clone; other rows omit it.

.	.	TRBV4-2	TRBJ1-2	CASSQDPYYGYTF	TGTGCCAGCAGCCAAGATCCCTACTATGGCTACACCTTC
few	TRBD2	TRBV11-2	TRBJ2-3	CASSILAAYTDTQYF	TGTGCCAGCAGCATACTAGCGGCTTACACAGATACGCAGTATTTT
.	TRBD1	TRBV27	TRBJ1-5	CASSLWGIGQGYQPQHF	TGTGCCAGCAGTTTATGGGGAATCGGACAGGGATATCAGCCCCAGCATTTT
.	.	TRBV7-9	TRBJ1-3	CASRPQASGNTIYF	TGTGCCAGCAGACCACAGGCCTCTGGAAACACCATATATTTT
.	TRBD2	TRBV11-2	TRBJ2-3	CASSRGTSGRRTDTQYF	TGTGCCAGCAGCCGGGGGACTAGCGGGAGGAGGACAGATACGCAGTATTTT
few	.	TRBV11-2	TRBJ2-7	CASSKTSSYEQYF	TGTGCCAGCAGCAAGACTAGCTCCTACGAGCAGTACTTC
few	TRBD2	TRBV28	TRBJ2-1	CASSPRGKLAGSRARIKGQFF	TGTGCCAGCAGCCCCCGGGGAAAACTAGCGGGAAGTCGGGCCCGTATCAAGGGGCAGTTCTTC
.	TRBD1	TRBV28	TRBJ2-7	CASSVQGTTYEQYF	TGTGCCAGCAGTGTACAGGGGACCACCTACGAGCAGTACTTC
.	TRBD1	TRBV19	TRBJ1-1	CASTGTGGRTEAFF	TGTGCCAGTACCGGGACAGGGGGCCGGACTGAAGCTTTCTTT
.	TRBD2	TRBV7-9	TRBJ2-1	CASSLRLAGRFNEQFF	TGTGCCAGCAGCTTAAGACTAGCGGGGCGGTTCAATGAGCAGTTCTTC
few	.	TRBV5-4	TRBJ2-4	CASSSTRGGDIQYF	TGTGCCAGCAGCAGCACTAGAGGGGGGGACATTCAGTACTTC
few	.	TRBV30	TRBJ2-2	CAWSVQSTGELFF	TGTGCCTGGAGTGTACAAAGCACCGGGGAGCTGTTTTTT
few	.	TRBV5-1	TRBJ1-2	CASSLSSRSSDRTQYGYTF	TGCGCCAGCAGCTTGAGCTCCAGATCCTCTGACAGGACCCAATATGGCTACACCTTC
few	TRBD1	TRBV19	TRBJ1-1	CASSAPGQPNTEAFF	TGTGCCAGTAGTGCCCCGGGACAGCCGAACACTGAAGCTTTCTTT
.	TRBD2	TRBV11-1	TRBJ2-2	CASSSPPGGTGTGELFF	TGTGCCAGCAGCTCTCCCCCGGGGGGGACGGGCACCGGGGAGCTGTTTTTT
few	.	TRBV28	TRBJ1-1	CASIRHVSANTEAFF	TGTGCCAGCATACGACACGTATCGGCGAACACTGAAGCTTTCTTT
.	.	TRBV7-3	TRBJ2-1	CASSFTGSYNEQFF	TGTGCCAGCAGCTTTACCGGCTCCTACAATGAGCAGTTCTTC
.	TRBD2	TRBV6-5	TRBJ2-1	CASSYDGTSGSAEQFF	TGTGCCAGCAGTTACGACGGGACTAGCGGGAGTGCTGAGCAGTTCTTC